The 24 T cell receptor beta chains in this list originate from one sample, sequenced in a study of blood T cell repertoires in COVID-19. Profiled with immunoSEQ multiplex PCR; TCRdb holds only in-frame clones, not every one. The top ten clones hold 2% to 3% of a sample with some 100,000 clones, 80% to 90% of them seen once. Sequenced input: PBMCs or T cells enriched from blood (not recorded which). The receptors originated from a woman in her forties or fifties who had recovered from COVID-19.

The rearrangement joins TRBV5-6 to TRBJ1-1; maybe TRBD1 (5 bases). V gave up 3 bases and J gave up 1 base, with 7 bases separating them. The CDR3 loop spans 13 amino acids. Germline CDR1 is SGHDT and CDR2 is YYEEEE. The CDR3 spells CASSSTANTEAFF. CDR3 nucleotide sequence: TGTGCCAGCAGCTCGACAGCGAACACTGAAGCTTTCTTT.

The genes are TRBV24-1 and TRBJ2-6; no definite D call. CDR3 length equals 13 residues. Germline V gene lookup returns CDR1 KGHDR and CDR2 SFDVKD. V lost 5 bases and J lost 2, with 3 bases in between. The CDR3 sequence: CATSVAGANVLTF. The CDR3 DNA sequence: TGTGCCACCAGTGTCGCTGGGGCCAACGTCCTGACTTTC.

DNA for the CDR3: TGTGCCAGTAGCCGGACAGGGAGCAATCAGCCCCAGCATTTT. Residues: CASSRTGSNQPQHF. V gene TRBV19 combines with J gene TRBJ1-5, with 8 bases matching TRBD1. Per the germline V gene, CDR1 is LNHDA and CDR2 is SQIVND (reference sequence). Unmatched junction bases numbered 2, after V lost 6 bases and J lost 1 base. This CDR3 region has 14 residues.

For the CDR3, the DNA is TGTGCCACCAGCAGAGATCGGCGAGGGTATGGCTACACCTTC. This sequence encodes CATSRDRRGYGYTF. The J gene is TRBJ1-2, the V gene TRBV15; D call uncertain. The ends were cut back, 0 bases at V and 5 bases at J, with 10 bases in the middle. The CDR3 length is 14 residues. The germline V gene has CDR1 LNHNV and CDR2 YYDKDF (reference sequence).

The CDR3 nucleotides read TGTGCCATCAGTGCGGGAGATGGTGAAAAACTGTTTTTT. Amino acids: CAISAGDGEKLFF. J is TRBJ1-4 and V is TRBV10-3; D remains unclear. The germline CDR1 and CDR2 sequences are ENHRY and SYGVKD. Trimming took off 4 bases at V and 7 bases at J, with 10 bases between the two ends. The CDR3 contains 13 residues.

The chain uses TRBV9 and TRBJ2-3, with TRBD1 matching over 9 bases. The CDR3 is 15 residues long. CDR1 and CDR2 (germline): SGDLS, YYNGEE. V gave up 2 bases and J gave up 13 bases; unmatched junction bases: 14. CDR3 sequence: CASSVGQGPGTDEYF. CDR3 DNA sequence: TGTGCCAGCAGCGTCGGACAGGGGCCAGGCACAGATGAGTATTTT.

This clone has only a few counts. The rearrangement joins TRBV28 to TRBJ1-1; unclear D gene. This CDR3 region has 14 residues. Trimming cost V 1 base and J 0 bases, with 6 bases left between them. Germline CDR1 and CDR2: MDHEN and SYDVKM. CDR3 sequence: CASSLFTVNTEAFF. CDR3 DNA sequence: TGTGCCAGCAGTTTATTTACGGTGAACACTGAAGCTTTCTTT.

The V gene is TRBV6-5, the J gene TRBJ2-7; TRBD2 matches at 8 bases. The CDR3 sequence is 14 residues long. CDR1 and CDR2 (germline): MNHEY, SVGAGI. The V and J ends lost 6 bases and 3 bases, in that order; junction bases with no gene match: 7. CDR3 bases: TGTGCCAGCAGCTACAGCCGGGAGGGCTACGAGCAGTACTTC. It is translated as CASSYSREGYEQYF.

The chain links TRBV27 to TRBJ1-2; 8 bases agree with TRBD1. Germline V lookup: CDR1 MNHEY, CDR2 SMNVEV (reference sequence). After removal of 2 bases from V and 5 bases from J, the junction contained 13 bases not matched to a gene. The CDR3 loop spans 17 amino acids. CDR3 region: CASSLDRRTGLEYGYTF. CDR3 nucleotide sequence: TGTGCCAGCAGTTTAGACCGTCGGACAGGGTTAGAATATGGCTACACCTTC.

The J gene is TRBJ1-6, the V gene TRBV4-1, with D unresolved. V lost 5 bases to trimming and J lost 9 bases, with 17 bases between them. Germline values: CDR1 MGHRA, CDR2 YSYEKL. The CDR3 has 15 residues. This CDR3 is CASSTVRAAGSPLHF. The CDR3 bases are TGCGCCAGCAGCACCGTGAGGGCCGCCGGTTCACCCCTCCACTTT.

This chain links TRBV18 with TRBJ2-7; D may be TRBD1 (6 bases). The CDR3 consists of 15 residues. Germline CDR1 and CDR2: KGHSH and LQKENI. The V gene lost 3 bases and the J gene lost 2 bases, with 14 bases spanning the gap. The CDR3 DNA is TGTGCCAGCTCACCCGGACAGATCCCTCCCTACGAGCAGTACTTC. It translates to CASSPGQIPPYEQYF. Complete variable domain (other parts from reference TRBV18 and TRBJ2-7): NAGVMQNPRHLVRRRGQEARLRCSPMKGHSHVYWYRQLPEEGLKFMVYLQKENIIDESGMPKERFSAEFPKEGPSILRIQQVVRGDSAAYFCASSPGQIPPYEQYFGPGTRLTVT.

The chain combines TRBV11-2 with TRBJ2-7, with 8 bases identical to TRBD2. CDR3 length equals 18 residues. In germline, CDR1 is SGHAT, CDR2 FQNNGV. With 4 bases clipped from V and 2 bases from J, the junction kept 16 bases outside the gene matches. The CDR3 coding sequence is TGTGCCAGCAGCTCTTTAGTCCGGAAGCGGGGGCTAACCTACGAGCAGTACTTC. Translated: CASSSLVRKRGLTYEQYF.

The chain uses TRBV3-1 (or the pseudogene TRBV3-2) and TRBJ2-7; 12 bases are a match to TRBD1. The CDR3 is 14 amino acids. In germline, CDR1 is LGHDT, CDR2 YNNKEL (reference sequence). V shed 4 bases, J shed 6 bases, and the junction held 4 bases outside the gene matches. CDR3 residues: CASSPRDRGLEQYF. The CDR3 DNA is TGTGCCAGCAGCCCACGGGACAGGGGGCTCGAGCAGTACTTC.

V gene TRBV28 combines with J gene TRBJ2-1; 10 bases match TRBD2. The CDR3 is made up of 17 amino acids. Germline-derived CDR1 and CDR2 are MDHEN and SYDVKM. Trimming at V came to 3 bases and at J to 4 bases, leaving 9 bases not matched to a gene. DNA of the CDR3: TGTGCCAGCAGTTTTTCAACCGGGACTAGCGTGTACAATGAGCAGTTCTTC. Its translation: CASSFSTGTSVYNEQFF. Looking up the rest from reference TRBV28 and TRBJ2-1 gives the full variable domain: DVKVTQSSRYLVKRTGEKVFLECVQDMDHENMFWYRQDPGLGLRLIYFSYDVKMKEKGDIPEGYSVSREKKERFSLILESASTNQTSMYLCASSFSTGTSVYNEQFFGPGTRLTVL.

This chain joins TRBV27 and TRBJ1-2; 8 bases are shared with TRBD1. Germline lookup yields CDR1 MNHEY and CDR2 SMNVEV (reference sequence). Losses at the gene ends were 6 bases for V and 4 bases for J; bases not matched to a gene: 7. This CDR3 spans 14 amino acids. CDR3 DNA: TGTGCCAGCAGAGACGCGGGGACAGGCTATGGCTACACCTTC. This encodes CASRDAGTGYGYTF.

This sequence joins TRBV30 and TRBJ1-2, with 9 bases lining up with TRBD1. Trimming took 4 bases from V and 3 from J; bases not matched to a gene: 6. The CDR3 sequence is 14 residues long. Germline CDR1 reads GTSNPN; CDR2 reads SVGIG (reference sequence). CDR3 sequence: CAWTFRDRDYGYTF. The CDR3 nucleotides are TGTGCCTGGACCTTCCGGGACAGGGACTATGGCTACACCTTC.

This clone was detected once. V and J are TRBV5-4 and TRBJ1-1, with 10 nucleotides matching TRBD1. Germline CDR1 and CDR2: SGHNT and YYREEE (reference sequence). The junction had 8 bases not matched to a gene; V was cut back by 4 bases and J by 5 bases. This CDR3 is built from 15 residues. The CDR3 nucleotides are TGTGCCAGCAGCGTAGACAGGGGGCGACGGACTGAAGCTTTCTTT. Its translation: CASSVDRGRRTEAFF. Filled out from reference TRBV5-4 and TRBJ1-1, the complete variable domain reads ETGVTQSPTHLIKTRGQQVTLRCSSQSGHNTVSWYQQALGQGPQFIFQYYREEENGRGNFPPRFSGLQFPNYSSELNVNALELDDSALYLCASSVDRGRRTEAFFGQGTRLTVV.

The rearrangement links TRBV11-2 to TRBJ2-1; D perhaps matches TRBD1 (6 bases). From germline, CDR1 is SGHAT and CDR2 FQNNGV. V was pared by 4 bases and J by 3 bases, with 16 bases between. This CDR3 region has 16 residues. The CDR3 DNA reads TGTGCCAGCAGCTCAAGGACAGATATAAACTACAATGAGCAGTTCTTC. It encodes CASSSRTDINYNEQFF.

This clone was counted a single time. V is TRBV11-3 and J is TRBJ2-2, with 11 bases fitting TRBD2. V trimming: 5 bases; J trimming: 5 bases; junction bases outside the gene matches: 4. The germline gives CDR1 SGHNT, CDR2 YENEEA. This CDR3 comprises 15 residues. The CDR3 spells CASSVGLAGTGELFF. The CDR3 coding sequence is TGTGCCAGCAGCGTCGGACTAGCGGGTACCGGGGAGCTGTTTTTT.

The CDR3 loop reads CASSEDNSGANVLTF. Written as DNA, the CDR3 is TGTGCCAGCAGTGAGGACAACTCTGGGGCCAACGTCCTGACTTTC. This sequence joins TRBV6-4 and TRBJ2-6, with D possibly TRBD1 on 5 matching bases. The CDR3 is made up of 15 amino acids. From germline, CDR1 is MRHNA and CDR2 SNTAGT. V shed 3 bases and J shed 0 bases, with 6 bases lying between them.

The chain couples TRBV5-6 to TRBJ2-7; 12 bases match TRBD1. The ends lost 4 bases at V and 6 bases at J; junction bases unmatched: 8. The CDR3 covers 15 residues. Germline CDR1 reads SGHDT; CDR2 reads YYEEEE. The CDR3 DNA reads TGTGCCAGCAGCGCCTACCGGGACAGGGGGCTCGAGCAGTACTTC. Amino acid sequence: CASSAYRDRGLEQYF.

The CDR3 region has the DNA TGTGCCAGCAGCGCACGAGAAAGGGGCCTACAAGAGACCCAGTACTTC. Translation: CASSARERGLQETQYF. This sequence joins TRBV9 and TRBJ2-5, with D perhaps TRBD1 (5 bases). The ends were cut back, 3 bases at V and 2 bases at J, with 17 bases in the middle. Germline loops: CDR1 SGDLS, CDR2 YYNGEE. The CDR3 has 16 residues.

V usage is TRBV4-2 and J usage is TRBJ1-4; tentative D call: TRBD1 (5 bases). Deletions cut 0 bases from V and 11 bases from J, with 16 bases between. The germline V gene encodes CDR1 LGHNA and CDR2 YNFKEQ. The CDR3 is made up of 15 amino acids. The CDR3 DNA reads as TGTGCCAGCAGCCAAGACGGAGAATTTGGGGGGAAACTGTTTTTT. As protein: CASSQDGEFGGKLFF.

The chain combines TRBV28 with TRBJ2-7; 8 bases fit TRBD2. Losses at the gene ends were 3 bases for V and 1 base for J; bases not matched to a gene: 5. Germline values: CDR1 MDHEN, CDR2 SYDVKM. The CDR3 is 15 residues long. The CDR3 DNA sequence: TGTGCCAGCAGTTTGCGGGGGGCTGTATCCTACGAGCAGTACTTC. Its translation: CASSLRGAVSYEQYF. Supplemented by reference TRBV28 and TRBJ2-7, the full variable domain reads DVKVTQSSRYLVKRTGEKVFLECVQDMDHENMFWYRQDPGLGLRLIYFSYDVKMKEKGDIPEGYSVSREKKERFSLILESASTNQTSMYLCASSLRGAVSYEQYFGPGTRLTVT.